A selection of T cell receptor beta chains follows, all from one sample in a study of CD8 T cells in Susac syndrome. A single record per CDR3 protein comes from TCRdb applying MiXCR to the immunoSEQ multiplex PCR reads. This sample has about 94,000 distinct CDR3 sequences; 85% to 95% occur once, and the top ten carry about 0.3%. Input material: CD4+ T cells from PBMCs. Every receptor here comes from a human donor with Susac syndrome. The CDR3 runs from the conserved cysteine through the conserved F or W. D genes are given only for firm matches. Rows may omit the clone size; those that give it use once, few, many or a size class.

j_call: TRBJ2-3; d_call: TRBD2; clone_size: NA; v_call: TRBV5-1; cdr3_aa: CASSLTSGDTDTQYF; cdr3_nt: TGCGCCAGCAGCTTGACTAGCGGTGACACAGATACGCAGTATTTT
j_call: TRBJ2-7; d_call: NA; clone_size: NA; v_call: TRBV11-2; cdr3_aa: CASSLWAGYEQYF; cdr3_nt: TGTGCCAGCAGCTTGTGGGCGGGGTACGAGCAGTACTTC
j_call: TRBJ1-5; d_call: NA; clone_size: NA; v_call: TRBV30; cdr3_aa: CAWTVSGGNQPQHF; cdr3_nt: TGTGCCTGGACTGTATCCGGGGGAAATCAGCCCCAGCATTTT
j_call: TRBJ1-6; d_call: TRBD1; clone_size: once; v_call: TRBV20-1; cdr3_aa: CSASDRVSSRSPLHF; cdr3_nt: TGCAGTGCTTCTGACAGGGTTTCTTCGCGCTCACCCCTCCACTTT
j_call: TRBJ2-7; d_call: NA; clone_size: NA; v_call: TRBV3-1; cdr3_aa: CASSRRGMGDEQYF; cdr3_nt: TGTGCCAGCAGCCGGAGGGGTATGGGGGACGAGCAGTACTTC
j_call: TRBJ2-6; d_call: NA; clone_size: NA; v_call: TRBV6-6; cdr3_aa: CASSTGQLGANVLTF; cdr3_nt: TGTGCCAGCAGCACTGGACAGCTCGGGGCCAACGTCCTGACTTTC
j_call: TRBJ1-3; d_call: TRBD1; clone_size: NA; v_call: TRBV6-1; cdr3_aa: CASSAGGAGNTIYF; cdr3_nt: TGTGCCAGCAGTGCAGGGGGCGCGGGAAACACCATATATTTT
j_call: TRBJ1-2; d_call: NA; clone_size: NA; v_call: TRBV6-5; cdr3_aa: CASRGNGYTF; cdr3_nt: TGTGCCAGTCGAGGAAACGGCTACACCTTC
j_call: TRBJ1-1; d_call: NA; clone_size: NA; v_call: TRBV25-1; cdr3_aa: CASSESPSDTEAFF; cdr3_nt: TGTGCCAGCAGTGAATCACCTTCTGACACTGAAGCTTTCTTT
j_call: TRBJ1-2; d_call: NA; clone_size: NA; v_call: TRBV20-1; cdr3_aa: CSAFDNWSGYTF; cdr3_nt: TGCAGTGCTTTCGACAATTGGAGTGGCTACACCTTC
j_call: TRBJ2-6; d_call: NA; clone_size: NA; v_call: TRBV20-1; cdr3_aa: CSARGPYSSGANVLTF; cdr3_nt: TGCAGTGCTAGAGGGCCCTATTCGTCTGGGGCCAACGTCCTGACTTTC
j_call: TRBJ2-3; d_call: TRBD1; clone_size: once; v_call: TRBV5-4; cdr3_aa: CASSFQTGSTDTQYF; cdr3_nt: TGTGCCAGCAGCTTTCAGACAGGGAGCACAGATACGCAGTATTTT
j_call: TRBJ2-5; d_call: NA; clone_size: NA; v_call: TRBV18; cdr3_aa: CASSPPVLETQYF; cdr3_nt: TGTGCCAGCTCACCACCGGTCTTAGAGACCCAGTACTTC
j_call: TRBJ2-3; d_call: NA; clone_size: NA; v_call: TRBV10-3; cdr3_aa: CAISELSNTDTQYF; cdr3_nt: TGTGCCATCAGTGAATTGTCTAACACAGATACGCAGTATTTT
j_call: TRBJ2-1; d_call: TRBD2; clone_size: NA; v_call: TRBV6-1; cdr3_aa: CASSELAGGYNEQFF; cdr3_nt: TGTGCCAGCAGTGAACTAGCGGGGGGCTACAATGAGCAGTTCTTC
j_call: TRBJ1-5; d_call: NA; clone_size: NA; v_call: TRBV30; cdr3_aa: CAWSPDSDQPQHF; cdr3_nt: TGTGCCTGGAGCCCGGACAGTGATCAGCCCCAGCATTTT
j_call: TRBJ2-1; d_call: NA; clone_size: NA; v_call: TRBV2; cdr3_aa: CASSEDMTGNNEQFF; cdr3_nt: TGTGCCAGCAGTGAAGATATGACAGGAAACAATGAGCAGTTCTTC
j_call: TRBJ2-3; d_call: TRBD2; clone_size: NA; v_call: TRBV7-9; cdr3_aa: CASSLGAGVTDTQYF; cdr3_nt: TGTGCCAGCAGCTTAGGAGCGGGGGTCACAGATACGCAGTATTTT
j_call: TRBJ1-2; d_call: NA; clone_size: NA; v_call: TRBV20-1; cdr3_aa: CSAWGGNYGYTF; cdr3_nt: TGCAGTGCTTGGGGCGGGAACTATGGCTACACCTTC
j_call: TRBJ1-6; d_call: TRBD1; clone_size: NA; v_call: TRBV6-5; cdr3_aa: CASSYGGQGRSPLHF; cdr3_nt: TGTGCCAGCAGTTACGGGGGACAGGGAAGGTCACCCCTCCACTTT
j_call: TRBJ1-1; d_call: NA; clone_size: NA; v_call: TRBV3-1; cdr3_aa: CASSQDRLGMAEAFF; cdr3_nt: TGTGCCAGCAGCCAAGATCGCCTGGGGATGGCTGAAGCTTTCTTT
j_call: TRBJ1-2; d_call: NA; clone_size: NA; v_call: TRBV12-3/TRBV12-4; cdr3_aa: CASSQAQGNYGYTF; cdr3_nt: TGTGCCAGCAGCCAAGCCCAGGGTAACTATGGCTACACCTTC
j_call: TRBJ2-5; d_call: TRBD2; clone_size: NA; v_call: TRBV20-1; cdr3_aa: CSARDRRGVGPETQYF; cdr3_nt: TGCAGTGCTAGAGATCGGCGGGGGGTGGGTCCAGAGACCCAGTACTTC
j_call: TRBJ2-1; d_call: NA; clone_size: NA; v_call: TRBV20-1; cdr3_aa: CSPLANEQFF; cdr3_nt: TGCAGTCCACTAGCAAATGAGCAGTTCTTC
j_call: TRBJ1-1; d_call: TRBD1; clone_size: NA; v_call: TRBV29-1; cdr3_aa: CSVGGQGAGTEAFF; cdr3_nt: TGCAGCGTTGGAGGGCAGGGGGCAGGCACTGAAGCTTTCTTT
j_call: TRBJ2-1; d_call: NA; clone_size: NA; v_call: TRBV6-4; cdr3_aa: CASRDRASGPYEQFF; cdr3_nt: TGTGCCAGCAGAGACAGGGCTAGCGGCCCCTATGAGCAGTTCTTC
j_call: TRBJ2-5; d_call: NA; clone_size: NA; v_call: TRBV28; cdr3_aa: CASSLRRPLGETQYF; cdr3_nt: TGTGCCAGCAGTTTAAGACGGCCGTTGGGGGAGACCCAGTACTTC
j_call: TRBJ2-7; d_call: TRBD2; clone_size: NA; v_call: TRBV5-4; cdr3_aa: CASSYQRGTPYEQYF; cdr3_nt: TGTGCCAGCAGCTACCAGCGGGGAACTCCCTACGAGCAGTACTTC
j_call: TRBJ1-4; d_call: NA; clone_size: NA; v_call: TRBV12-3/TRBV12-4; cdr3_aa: CASSLGRTTNEKLFF; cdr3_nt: TGTGCCAGCAGTTTAGGGCGCACAACTAATGAAAAACTGTTTTTT
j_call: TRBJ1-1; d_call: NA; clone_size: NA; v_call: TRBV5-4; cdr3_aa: CASSPGLLVENTEAFF; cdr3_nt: TGTGCCAGCAGCCCAGGACTGCTCGTCGAGAACACTGAAGCTTTCTTT